What follows are 2 T cell receptor beta chains derived from one specimen sequenced in a study of control samples from healthy donors and cancer patients. Here immunoSEQ multiplex PCR was the method, and the copy in TCRdb shows in-frame clones only, minus some. The sample lists some 110,000 clones, roughly 85% occurring once. The sample comprised blood. These receptors all stem from a woman aged 45-65 years in good health.

This rearrangement joins TRBV6-2 or TRBV6-3 to TRBJ1-3; 9 positions match TRBD1. The CDR3 contains 13 residues. Germline CDR1 MNHEY, CDR2 SVGEGT. After removal of 5 bases from V and 6 bases from J, the junction contained 2 bases not matched to a gene. The DNA of the CDR3 is TGTGCCAGCAGTCGGACAGGGGAAAACACCATATATTTT. This sequence encodes CASSRTGENTIYF.

The rearrangement joins TRBV19 to TRBJ2-2; D might be TRBD1 or TRBD2, each matching 5 bases. The germline V gene encodes CDR1 LNHDA and CDR2 SQIVND (reference sequence). The ends were cut back, 5 bases at V and 2 bases at J, with 9 bases in the middle. This CDR3 has 14 residues. The CDR3 loop reads CASSGDRNTGELFF. In DNA, the CDR3 is TGTGCCAGTAGTGGGGACCGTAACACCGGGGAGCTGTTTTTT.